This is a list of T cell receptor beta chains from one sample in a study of Graves' ophthalmopathy and Graves' hyperthyroidism. TCRdb reprocessed the multiplex PCR reads via MiXCR and lists one record per CDR3 protein. The sample contains some 1.1 million distinct CDR3 sequences, roughly 35% of which appear only once. What was sequenced was peripheral blood or thyroid tissue (not recorded which). These receptors all stem from an adult man with Graves' hyperthyroidism. CDR3s include the opening cysteine and the closing phenylalanine or tryptophan. Fields, in order: J gene, V gene, clone size, D gene, CDR3 protein, CDR3 DNA. A D gene is named only where the DNA matches it firmly. Clone size appears in some rows only: once, few, many, or a class for an expanded clone.

>TRBJ1-1|TRBV7-2|-|-
CASSSARAGVVAFF
TGTGCCAGCAGCTCCGCTAGGGCAGGGGTCGTAGCTTTCTTT
>TRBJ2-5|TRBV12-3/TRBV12-4|many|TRBD1
CASRQGGLGETQYF
TGTGCCAGCCGACAGGGTGGATTGGGAGAGACCCAGTACTTC
>TRBJ2-7|TRBV29-1|-|-
CSVGAGQPYEQYF
TGCAGCGTTGGTGCGGGACAGCCCTACGAGCAGTACTTC
>TRBJ2-5|TRBV7-9|many|TRBD1
CASSFPPATGVLETQYF
TGTGCCAGCAGCTTCCCTCCCGCTACAGGGGTTCTGGAGACCCAGTACTTC
>TRBJ2-6|TRBV29-1|-|-
CSVGGTNVLTF
TGCAGCGTTGGTGGGACCAACGTCCTGACTTTC
>TRBJ1-1|TRBV7-9|-|TRBD1
CASRERDRLNTEAFF
TGTGCCAGCAGAGAAAGGGACAGACTAAACACTGAAGCTTTCTTT
>TRBJ2-7|TRBV3-1|once|-
CASSQWELGYEQYF
TGTGCCAGCAGCCAGTGGGAACTCGGCTACGAGCAGTACTTC
>TRBJ2-5|TRBV29-1|-|-
CSRDPTAETQYF
TGCAGCCGGGACCCCACCGCCGAGACCCAGTACTTC
>TRBJ2-7|TRBV7-9|-|-
CASSLVVGPEQYF
TGTGCCAGCAGCTTAGTGGTGGGACCCGAGCAGTACTTC
>TRBJ2-5|TRBV7-2|-|-
CASSLAGYEQETQYF
TGTGCCAGCAGCTTAGCGGGCTACGAGCAAGAGACCCAGTACTTC
>TRBJ2-7|TRBV10-3|-|TRBD1
CAISVTGEDQYF
TGTGCCATCAGTGTGACAGGGGAGGATCAGTACTTC
>TRBJ2-5|TRBV15|-|TRBD1
CATSSFSGTAQETQYF
TGTGCCACCAGCAGTTTCTCCGGGACAGCACAAGAGACCCAGTACTTC
>TRBJ1-2|TRBV7-2|-|TRBD1
CASSLNTGGKDGYTF
TGTGCCAGCAGCCTAAATACAGGGGGCAAAGATGGCTACACCTTC
>TRBJ1-1|TRBV3-1|few|-
CASRHATAGPEAFF
TGTGCCAGCAGACATGCCACAGCGGGTCCTGAAGCTTTCTTT
>TRBJ1-5|TRBV20-1|few|TRBD1
CSATGTGGSVSIQPQHF
TGCAGTGCTACCGGGACAGGGGGCAGCGTTTCGATACAGCCCCAGCATTTT
>TRBJ1-3|TRBV10-3|many|-
CAARAAGDTIYF
TGTGCCGCCCGGGCTGCCGGGGACACCATATATTTT
>TRBJ2-7|TRBV7-2|-|-
CASIPEGPTYEQYF
TGTGCCAGCATACCTGAGGGGCCTACCTACGAGCAGTACTTC
>TRBJ1-6|TRBV25-1|-|TRBD1
CASRETGDSPLHF
TGTGCCAGCAGGGAGACAGGGGATTCGCCCCTCCACTTT
>TRBJ1-2|TRBV7-9|-|-
CASSTRQSHGYTF
TGTGCCAGCAGCACGAGACAATCGCATGGCTACACCTTC
>TRBJ1-6|TRBV20-1|many|-
CSADAAGESPNSPLHF
TGCAGTGCTGATGCGGCAGGGGAGTCACCGAATTCACCCCTCCACTTT
>TRBJ2-7|TRBV29-1|-|TRBD1
CSADRGAYEQYF
TGCAGCGCGGACAGGGGAGCCTACGAGCAGTACTTC
>TRBJ2-7|TRBV7-2|many|TRBD2
CARKFGGRHTYEQYF
TGTGCCAGAAAGTTTGGCGGGAGGCATACCTACGAGCAGTACTTC
>TRBJ1-5|TRBV12-3/TRBV12-4|-|-
CASRSDWEQPLHF
TGTGCCAGCAGATCCGACTGGGAACAGCCCCTGCATTTT
>TRBJ2-7|TRBV5-1|-|TRBD1
CASSLVTGASYEQYF
TGCGCCAGCAGCTTAGTAACAGGGGCCTCCTACGAGCAGTACTTC
>TRBJ1-6|TRBV7-6|many|TRBD1
CASSPGTADNSPLHF
TGTGCCAGCAGCCCCGGGACAGCGGATAATTCACCCCTCCACTTT
>TRBJ2-7|TRBV12-3/TRBV12-4|-|TRBD1
CASSKTGGGPEQYF
TGTGCCAGCAGCAAAACAGGGGGAGGTCCCGAGCAGTACTTC
>TRBJ2-7|TRBV7-2|-|TRBD1
CASRRTGGARIEQYF
TGTGCCAGCAGACGAACAGGGGGAGCGCGGATCGAGCAGTACTTC
>TRBJ1-5|TRBV7-6|many|-
CASSPIQGSAQPQHF
TGTGCCAGCAGCCCAATTCAGGGGAGTGCCCAGCCCCAGCATTTT
>TRBJ2-7|TRBV10-3|many|-
CATLYTRDSFYEQYF
TGTGCCACCCTATATACAAGGGACTCCTTCTACGAGCAGTACTTC
>TRBJ2-7|TRBV7-2|many|TRBD2
CASSPIAGGDEQYF
TGTGCCAGCAGCCCCATAGCGGGAGGAGATGAGCAGTACTTC
>TRBJ1-1|TRBV11-2|many|-
CASSLVRRRDTEAFF
TGTGCCAGCAGCTTAGTCCGGCGGCGGGACACTGAAGCTTTCTTT
>TRBJ1-3|TRBV7-6|many|-
CASSLVRGSGNTIYF
TGTGCCAGCAGCTTGGTACGGGGGTCCGGAAACACCATATATTTT
>TRBJ1-5|TRBV6-5|few|TRBD1
CASSTGTGSGEPQHF
TGTGCCAGCAGCACCGGGACAGGGAGTGGAGAGCCCCAGCATTTT
>TRBJ2-2|TRBV5-1|-|-
CASSLVIPSGSGELFF
TGCGCCAGCAGCTTGGTTATCCCCTCCGGCTCCGGGGAGCTGTTTTTT
>TRBJ2-7|TRBV6-6|few|-
CASSYSISGLGYEQYF
TGTGCCAGCAGTTACTCGATAAGCGGGCTCGGGTACGAGCAGTACTTC
>TRBJ2-5|TRBV14|-|-
CASSQVGQRGETQYF
TGTGCCAGCAGTCAAGTCGGCCAGCGAGGGGAGACCCAGTACTTC
>TRBJ2-7|TRBV7-6|many|-
CASSLGTDEQYF
TGTGCCAGCAGCTTAGGTACTGACGAGCAGTACTTC
>TRBJ2-5|TRBV7-2|once|TRBD1
CASSEADRGQETQYF
TGTGCCAGCAGCGAGGCGGACAGGGGGCAAGAGACCCAGTACTTC
>TRBJ2-5|TRBV10-3|-|-
CATCPASMGETQYF
TGTGCCACCTGCCCGGCCTCAATGGGGGAGACCCAGTACTTC
>TRBJ2-2|TRBV7-9|many|-
CATSAWRHPGGELFF
TGTGCCACCAGCGCATGGAGGCATCCTGGAGGGGAGCTGTTTTTT
>TRBJ1-2|TRBV12-3/TRBV12-4|-|-
CASSSLNGYTF
TGTGCCAGCAGTTCACTCAATGGCTACACCTTC
>TRBJ2-1|TRBV19|-|TRBD1
CASSQQGLGNEQFF
TGTGCCAGTAGCCAACAGGGGTTGGGAAATGAGCAGTTCTTC
>TRBJ2-7|TRBV10-3|-|-
CAISGGEQYF
TGTGCCATCAGTGGGGGCGAGCAGTACTTC
>TRBJ2-7|TRBV12-3/TRBV12-4|-|TRBD2
CASSRSASGSGYEQYF
TGTGCCAGCAGTCGATCGGCTAGCGGGAGTGGGTACGAGCAGTACTTC
>TRBJ2-5|TRBV7-8|many|TRBD2
CASSSTPASGSETQYF
TGTGCCAGCAGCTCCACCCCAGCTAGCGGGAGCGAGACCCAGTACTTC
>TRBJ1-1|TRBV7-9|many|-
CASSIEQGGTEAFF
TGTGCCAGCAGCATTGAACAGGGTGGCACTGAAGCTTTCTTT
>TRBJ1-6|TRBV4-3|many|-
CASSGGTNGNSPLHF
TGCGCCAGCAGCGGGGGGACAAATGGTAATTCACCCCTCCACTTT
>TRBJ2-2|TRBV15|-|TRBD2
CATSSQEIAGYNTGELFF
TGTGCCACCAGCAGCCAAGAAATAGCGGGATATAACACCGGGGAGCTGTTTTTT
>TRBJ1-1|TRBV3-1|few|-
CASNQDNTEAFF
TGTGCCAGCAACCAAGATAACACTGAAGCTTTCTTT
>TRBJ1-5|TRBV7-8|many|TRBD1
CASSTTGRSGMTQHF
TGTGCCAGCAGCACGACAGGGCGGTCAGGTATGACCCAGCATTTT
>TRBJ2-2|TRBV5-1|many|-
CASSLGTRDTGELFF
TGCGCCAGCAGCTTGGGGACACGGGACACCGGGGAGCTGTTTTTT
>TRBJ2-7|TRBV9|many|-
CASSPRGVGSYEQYF
TGTGCCAGCAGCCCCCGCGGGGTCGGCTCCTACGAGCAGTACTTC
>TRBJ1-4|TRBV12-3/TRBV12-4|-|-
CASRPARGVNEKLFF
TGTGCCAGCCGCCCGGCCCGCGGGGTTAATGAAAAACTGTTTTTT
>TRBJ1-6|TRBV13|many|-
CASSGTGTADSPLHF
TGTGCCAGCAGCGGGACCGGGACGGCCGATTCACCCCTCCACTTT